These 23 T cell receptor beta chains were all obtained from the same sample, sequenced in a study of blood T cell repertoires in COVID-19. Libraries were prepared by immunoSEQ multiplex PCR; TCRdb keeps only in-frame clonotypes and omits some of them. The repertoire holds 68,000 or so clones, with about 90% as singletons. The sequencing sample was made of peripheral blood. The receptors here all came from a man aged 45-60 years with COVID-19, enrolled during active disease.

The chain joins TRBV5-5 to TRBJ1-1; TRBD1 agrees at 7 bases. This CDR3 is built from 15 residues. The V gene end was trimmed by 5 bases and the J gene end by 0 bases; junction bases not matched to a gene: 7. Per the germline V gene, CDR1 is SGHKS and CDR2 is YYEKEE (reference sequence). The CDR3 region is CASRTGASVNTEAFF. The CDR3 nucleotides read TGTGCCAGCAGAACAGGGGCGTCGGTGAACACTGAAGCTTTCTTT.

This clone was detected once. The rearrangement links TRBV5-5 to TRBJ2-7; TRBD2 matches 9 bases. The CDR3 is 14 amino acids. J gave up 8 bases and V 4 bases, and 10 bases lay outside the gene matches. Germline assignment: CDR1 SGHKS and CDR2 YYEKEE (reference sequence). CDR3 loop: CASSQTSGPAQQYF. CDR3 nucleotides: TGTGCCAGCAGCCAGACTAGCGGACCGGCGCAGCAGTACTTC.

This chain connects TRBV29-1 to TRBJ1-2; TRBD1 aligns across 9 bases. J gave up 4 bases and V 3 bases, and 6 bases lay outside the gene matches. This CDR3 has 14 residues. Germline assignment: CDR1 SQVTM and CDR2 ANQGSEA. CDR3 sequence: CSVDSRDRAYGYTF. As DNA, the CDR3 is TGCAGCGTTGACTCCAGGGACAGGGCCTATGGCTACACCTTC.

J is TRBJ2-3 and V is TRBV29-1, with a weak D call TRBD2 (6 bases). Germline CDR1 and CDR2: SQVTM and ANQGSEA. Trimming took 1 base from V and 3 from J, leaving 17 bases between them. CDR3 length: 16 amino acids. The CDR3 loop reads CSVEGHSGGGTDTQYF. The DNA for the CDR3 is TGCAGCGTTGAAGGCCACAGTGGTGGGGGGACAGATACGCAGTATTTT.

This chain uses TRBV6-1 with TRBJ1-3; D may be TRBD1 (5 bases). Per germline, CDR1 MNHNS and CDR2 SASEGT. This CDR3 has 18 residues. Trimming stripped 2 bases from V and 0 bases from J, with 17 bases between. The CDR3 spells CASSERGQRLHSGNTIYF. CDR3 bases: TGTGCCAGCAGTGAAAGGGGCCAGCGATTACACTCTGGAAACACCATATATTTT.

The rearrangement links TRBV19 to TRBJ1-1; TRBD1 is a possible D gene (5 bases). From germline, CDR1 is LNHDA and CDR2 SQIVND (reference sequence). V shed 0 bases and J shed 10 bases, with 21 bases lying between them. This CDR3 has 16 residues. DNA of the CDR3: TGTGCCAGTAGTATAGATTCCTTCACAGGCCGCGGGGGAGCTTTCTTT. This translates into CASSIDSFTGRGGAFF.

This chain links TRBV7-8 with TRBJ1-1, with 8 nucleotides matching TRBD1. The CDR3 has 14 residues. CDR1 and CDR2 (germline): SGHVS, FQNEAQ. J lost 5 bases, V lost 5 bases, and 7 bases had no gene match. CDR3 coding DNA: TGTGCCAGCAGCACCCGGACAGGGTATACTGAAGCTTTCTTT. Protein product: CASSTRTGYTEAFF.

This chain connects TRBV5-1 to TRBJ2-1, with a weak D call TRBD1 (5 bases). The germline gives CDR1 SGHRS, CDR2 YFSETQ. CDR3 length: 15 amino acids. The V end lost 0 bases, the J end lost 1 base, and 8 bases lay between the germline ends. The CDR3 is CASSLGGGSYNEQFF. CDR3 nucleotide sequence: TGCGCCAGCAGCTTGGGGGGCGGATCCTACAATGAGCAGTTCTTC.

CDR3 in DNA: TGTGCCAGCAGCTTGGGAAGGGCAGGGACTAGGTACAATGAGCAGTTCTTC. As protein: CASSLGRAGTRYNEQFF. J is TRBJ2-1 and V is TRBV7-9; 8 bases map to TRBD2. In germline, CDR1 is SEHNR, CDR2 FQNEAQ (reference sequence). The CDR3 loop spans 17 amino acids. Unmatched junction bases numbered 11, after V lost 3 bases and J lost 4 bases.

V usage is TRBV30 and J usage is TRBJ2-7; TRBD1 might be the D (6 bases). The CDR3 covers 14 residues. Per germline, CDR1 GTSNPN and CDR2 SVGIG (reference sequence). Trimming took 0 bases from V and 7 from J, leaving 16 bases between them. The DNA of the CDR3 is TGTGCCTGGAGTGTAATAGGGGGATCCAGTGAGCAGTACTTC. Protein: CAWSVIGGSSEQYF.

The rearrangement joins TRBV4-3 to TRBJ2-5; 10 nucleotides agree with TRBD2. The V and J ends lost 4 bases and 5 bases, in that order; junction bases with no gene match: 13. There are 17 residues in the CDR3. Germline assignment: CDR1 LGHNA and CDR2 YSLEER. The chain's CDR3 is CASSRGVAGGFEETQYF. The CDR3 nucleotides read TGCGCCAGCAGCCGAGGGGTAGCGGGAGGCTTTGAGGAGACCCAGTACTTC.

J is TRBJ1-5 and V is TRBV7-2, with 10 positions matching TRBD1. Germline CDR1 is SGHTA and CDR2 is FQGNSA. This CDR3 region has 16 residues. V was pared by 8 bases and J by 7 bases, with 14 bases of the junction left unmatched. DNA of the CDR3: TGTGCCAGCGGCAGGACAAGTGGACAGGGGGGACAGCCCCAGCATTTT. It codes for CASGRTSGQGGQPQHF. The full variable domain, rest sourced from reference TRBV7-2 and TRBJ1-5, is GAGVSQSPSNKVTEKGKDVELRCDPISGHTALYWYRQSLGQGLEFLIYFQGNSAPDKSGLPSDRFSAERTGGSVSTLTIQRTQQEDSAVYLCASGRTSGQGGQPQHFGDGTRLSIL.

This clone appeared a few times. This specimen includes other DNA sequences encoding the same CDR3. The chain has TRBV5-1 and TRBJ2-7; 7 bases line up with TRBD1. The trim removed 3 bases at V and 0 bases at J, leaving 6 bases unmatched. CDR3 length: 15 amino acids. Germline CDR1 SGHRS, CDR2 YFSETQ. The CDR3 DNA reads TGCGCCAGCAGCTCCCGACAGGGCAGCTCCTACGAGCAGTACTTC. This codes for CASSSRQGSSYEQYF.

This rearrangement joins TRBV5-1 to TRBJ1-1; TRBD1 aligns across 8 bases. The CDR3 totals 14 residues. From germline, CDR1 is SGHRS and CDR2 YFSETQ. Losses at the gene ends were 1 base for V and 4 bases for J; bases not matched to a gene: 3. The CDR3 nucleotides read TGCGCCAGCAGCTTGTCAGGGGGCGGCACTGAAGCTTTCTTT. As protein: CASSLSGGGTEAFF.

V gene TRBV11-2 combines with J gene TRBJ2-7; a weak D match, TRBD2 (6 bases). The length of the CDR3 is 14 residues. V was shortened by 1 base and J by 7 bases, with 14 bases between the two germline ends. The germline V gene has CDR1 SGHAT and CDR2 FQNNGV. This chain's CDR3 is CASSLGARAGEQYF. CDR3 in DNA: TGTGCCAGCAGCTTAGGTGCCAGGGCGGGAGAGCAGTACTTC.

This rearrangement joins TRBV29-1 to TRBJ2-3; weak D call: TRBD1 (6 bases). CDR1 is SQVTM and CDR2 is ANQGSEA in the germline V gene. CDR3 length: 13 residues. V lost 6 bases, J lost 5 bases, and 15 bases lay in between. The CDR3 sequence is CSVDRQGRDTQYF. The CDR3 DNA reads TGCAGCGTCGATCGGCAGGGGAGAGATACGCAGTATTTT.

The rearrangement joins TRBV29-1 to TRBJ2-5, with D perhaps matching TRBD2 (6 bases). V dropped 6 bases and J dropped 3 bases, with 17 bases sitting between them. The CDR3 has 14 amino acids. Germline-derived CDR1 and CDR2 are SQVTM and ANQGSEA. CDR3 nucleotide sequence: TGCAGCGTGACTCGGATGGGGGGAGAAGAGACCCAGTACTTC. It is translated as CSVTRMGGEETQYF.

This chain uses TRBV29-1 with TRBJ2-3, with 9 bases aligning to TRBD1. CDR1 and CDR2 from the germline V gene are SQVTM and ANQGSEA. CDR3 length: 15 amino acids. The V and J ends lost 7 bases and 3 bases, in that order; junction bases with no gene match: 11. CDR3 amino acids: CSAVRDRVFTDTQYF. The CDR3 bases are TGCAGCGCTGTACGGGACAGGGTGTTTACAGATACGCAGTATTTT.

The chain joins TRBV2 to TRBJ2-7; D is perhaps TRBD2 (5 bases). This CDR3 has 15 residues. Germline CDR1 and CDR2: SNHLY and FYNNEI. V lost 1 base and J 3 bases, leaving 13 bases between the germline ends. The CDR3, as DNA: TGTGCCAGCAGTGAAGGGCCCCGGGAACTCTACGAGCAGTACTTC. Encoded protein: CASSEGPRELYEQYF. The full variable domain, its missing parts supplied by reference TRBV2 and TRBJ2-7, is EPEVTQTPSHQVTQMGQEVILRCVPISNHLYFYWYRQILGQKVEFLVSFYNNEISEKSEIFDDQFSVERPDGSNFTLKIRSTKLEDSAMYFCASSEGPRELYEQYFGPGTRLTVT.

The CDR3 protein is CASSFVRASTEAFF. CDR3 bases: TGTGCCAGCAGTTTCGTCAGGGCCAGCACTGAAGCTTTCTTT. The V call is TRBV28, the J call TRBJ1-1; D might be TRBD1 (5 bases). Trimming left V 3 bases short and J 4 bases short, with 12 bases between. Germline V CDR1 and CDR2: MDHEN, SYDVKM. CDR3 length equals 14 residues.

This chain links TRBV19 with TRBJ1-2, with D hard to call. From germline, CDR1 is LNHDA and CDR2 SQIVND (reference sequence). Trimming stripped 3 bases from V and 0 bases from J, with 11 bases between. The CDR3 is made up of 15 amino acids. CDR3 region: CASSMIGGSNYGYTF. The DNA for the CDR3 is TGTGCCAGTAGTATGATTGGAGGATCTAACTATGGCTACACCTTC.

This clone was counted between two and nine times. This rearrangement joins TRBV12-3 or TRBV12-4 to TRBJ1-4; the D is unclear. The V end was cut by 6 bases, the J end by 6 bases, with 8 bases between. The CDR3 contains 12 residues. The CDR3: CASSSLDEKLFF. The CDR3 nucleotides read TGTGCCAGCAGCTCCCTCGATGAAAAACTGTTTTTT.

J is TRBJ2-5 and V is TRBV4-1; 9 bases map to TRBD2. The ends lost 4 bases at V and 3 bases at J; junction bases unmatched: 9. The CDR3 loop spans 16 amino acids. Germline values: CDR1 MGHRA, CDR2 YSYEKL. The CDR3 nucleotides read TGCGCCAGCAGCCCTATGGGGGCGGGAGGGGAAGAGACCCAGTACTTC. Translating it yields CASSPMGAGGEETQYF.